The entry below gives a single T cell receptor (beta chain) sequence along with its context. The antigen is undetermined. The entry originates in a study of cytomegalovirus exposure and HLA in healthy donors. 60 Vbeta and 13 Jbeta primers were used in PCR. Measured with immunoSEQ multiplex PCR; TCRdb has only the in-frame clones, and not every one. Here the sample spans some 150,000 clones, about 80% being singletons. The CDR3 consists of 17 residues. Germline V lookup: CDR1 SGHVS, CDR2 FQNEAQ. V lost 5 bases, J lost 3 bases, and 22 bases lay in between. Whole-study results and caveats: There were a few CMV-associated chains whose specificity for CMV antigens was confirmed in vitro. A later look showed TCR association rates differing by HLA locus, highest for DRB1 and lowest for HLA-C. Researchers catalogued 150 or so TCR beta chains as cytomegalovirus-associated. The authors assumed roughly uniform sequencing depth across donors for presence/absence analyses.

This TCR derives from a woman aged 45-65 years in good health and CMV-seronegative. The sample was PBMCs. The chain is built from TRBV7-8 and TRBJ1-1; TRBD1 might be the D (5 bases). DNA for the CDR3: TGTGCCAGCAGCCCAAGGGGCCCCCGCATGGTGGACACTGAAGCTTTCTTT. It yields the protein CASSPRGPRMVDTEAFF. Complete variable domain (other parts from reference TRBV7-8 and TRBJ1-1): GAGVSQSPRYKVAKRGQDVALRCDPISGHVSLFWYQQALGQGPEFLTYFQNEAQLDKSGLPSDRFFAERPEGSVSTLKIQRTQQEDSAVYLCASSPRGPRMVDTEAFFGQGTRLTVV.